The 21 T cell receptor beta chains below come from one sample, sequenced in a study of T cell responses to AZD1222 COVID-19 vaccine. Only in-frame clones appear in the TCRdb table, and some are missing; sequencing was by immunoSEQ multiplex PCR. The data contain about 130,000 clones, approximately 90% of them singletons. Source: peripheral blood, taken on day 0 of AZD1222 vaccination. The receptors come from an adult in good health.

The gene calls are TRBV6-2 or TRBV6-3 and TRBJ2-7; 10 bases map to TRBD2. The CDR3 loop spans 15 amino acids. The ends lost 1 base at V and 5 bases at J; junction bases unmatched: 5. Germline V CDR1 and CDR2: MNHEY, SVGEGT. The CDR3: CASSYYASGSNEQYF. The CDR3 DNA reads TGTGCCAGCAGTTACTACGCTAGCGGGAGTAACGAGCAGTACTTC.

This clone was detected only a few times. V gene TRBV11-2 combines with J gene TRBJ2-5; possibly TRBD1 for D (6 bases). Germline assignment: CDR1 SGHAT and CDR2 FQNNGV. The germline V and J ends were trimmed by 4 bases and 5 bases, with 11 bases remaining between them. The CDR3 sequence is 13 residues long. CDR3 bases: TGTGCCAGCAGCTCTGGGCAGGGGGAGACCCAGTACTTC. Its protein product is CASSSGQGETQYF.

CDR3: CASSPRTSGIYEQYF. For the CDR3, the DNA is TGTGCCAGCAGCCCTCGGACTAGCGGGATATACGAGCAGTACTTC. The rearrangement joins TRBV7-2 to TRBJ2-7; the match to TRBD2 covers 12 bases. V lost 5 bases and J lost 4; bases outside the gene matches: 6. Germline CDR1 is SGHTA and CDR2 is FQGNSA. The CDR3 is 15 amino acids.

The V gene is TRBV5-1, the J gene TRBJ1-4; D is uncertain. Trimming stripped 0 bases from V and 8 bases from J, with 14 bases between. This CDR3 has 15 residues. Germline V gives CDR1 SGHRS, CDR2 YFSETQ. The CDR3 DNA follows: TGCGCCAGCAGCTTGGATGGGCCGAGCGTGGAAAAACTGTTTTTT. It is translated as CASSLDGPSVEKLFF.

The CDR3 region has the DNA TGTGCCAGCTCACCATTTAGGGACAGGGGCGAAGTTTGGTATGGCTACACCTTC. Protein: CASSPFRDRGEVWYGYTF. This chain connects TRBV18 to TRBJ1-2; 10 nucleotides match TRBD1. V lost 2 bases, J lost 5 bases, and 14 bases stayed unmatched. This CDR3 comprises 18 residues. The germline gives CDR1 KGHSH, CDR2 LQKENI.

The CDR3 coding sequence is TGCGCCAGCAGCTTGGAAGGACAGCGGAACTATGGCTACACCTTC. It is translated as CASSLEGQRNYGYTF. V and J are TRBV5-1 and TRBJ1-2, with D tentatively TRBD1 (6 bases). Per germline, CDR1 SGHRS and CDR2 YFSETQ. The CDR3 contains 15 residues. V gave up 0 bases and J gave up 2 bases, with 11 bases separating them.

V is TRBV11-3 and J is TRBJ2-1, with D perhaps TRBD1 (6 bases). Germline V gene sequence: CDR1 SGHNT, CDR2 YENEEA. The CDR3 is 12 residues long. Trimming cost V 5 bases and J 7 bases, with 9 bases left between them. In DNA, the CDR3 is TGTGCCAGCAGCGTCAGGGGAAATGAGCAGTTCTTC. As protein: CASSVRGNEQFF. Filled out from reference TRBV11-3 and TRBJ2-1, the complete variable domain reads EAGVVQSPRYKIIEKKQPVAFWCNPISGHNTLYWYLQNLGQGPELLIRYENEEAVDDSQLPKDRFSAERLKGVDSTLKIQPAELGDSAVYLCASSVRGNEQFFGPGTRLTVL.

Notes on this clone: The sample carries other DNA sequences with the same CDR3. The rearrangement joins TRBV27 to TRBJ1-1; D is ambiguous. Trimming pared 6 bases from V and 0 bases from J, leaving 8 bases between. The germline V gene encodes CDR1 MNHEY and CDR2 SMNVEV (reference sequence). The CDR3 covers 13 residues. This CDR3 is CASSLNLNTEAFF. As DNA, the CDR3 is TGTGCCAGCAGCCTCAATTTGAACACTGAAGCTTTCTTT.

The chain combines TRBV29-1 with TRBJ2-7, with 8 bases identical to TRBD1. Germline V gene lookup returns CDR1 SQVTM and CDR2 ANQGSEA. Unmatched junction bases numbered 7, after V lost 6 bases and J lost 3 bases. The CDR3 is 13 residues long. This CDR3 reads CSVNGQGFYEQYF. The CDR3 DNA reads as TGCAGCGTGAACGGACAGGGTTTCTACGAGCAGTACTTC.

CDR3 coding DNA: TGTGCCAGCAGCCTTTCGACAGGGACCTCACCCCTCCACTTT. The encoded protein is CASSLSTGTSPLHF. V usage is TRBV7-2 and J usage is TRBJ1-6; 7 bases are shared with TRBD1. This CDR3 spans 14 amino acids. Germline lookup yields CDR1 SGHTA and CDR2 FQGNSA. With V trimmed by 5 bases and J by 10 bases, 8 bases remained unmatched.

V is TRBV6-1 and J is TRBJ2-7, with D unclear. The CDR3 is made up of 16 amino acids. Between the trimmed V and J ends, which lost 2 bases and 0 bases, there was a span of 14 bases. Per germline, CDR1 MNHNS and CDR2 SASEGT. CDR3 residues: CASSELASPRSYEQYF. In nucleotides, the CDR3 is TGTGCCAGCAGTGAACTTGCTAGTCCCCGCTCCTACGAGCAGTACTTC.

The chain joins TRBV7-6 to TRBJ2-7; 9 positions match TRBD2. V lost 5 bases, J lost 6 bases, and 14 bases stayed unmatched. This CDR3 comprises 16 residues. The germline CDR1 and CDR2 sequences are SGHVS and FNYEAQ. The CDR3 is CASSLVGAGGLREQYF. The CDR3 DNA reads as TGTGCCAGCAGCCTAGTCGGGGCGGGAGGGTTGCGCGAGCAGTACTTC.

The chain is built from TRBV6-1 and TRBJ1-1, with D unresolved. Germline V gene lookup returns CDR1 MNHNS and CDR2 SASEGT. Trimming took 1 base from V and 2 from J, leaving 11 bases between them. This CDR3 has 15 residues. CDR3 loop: CASSEGWRDNTEAFF. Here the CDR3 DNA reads TGTGCCAGCAGTGAAGGCTGGCGGGATAACACTGAAGCTTTCTTT.

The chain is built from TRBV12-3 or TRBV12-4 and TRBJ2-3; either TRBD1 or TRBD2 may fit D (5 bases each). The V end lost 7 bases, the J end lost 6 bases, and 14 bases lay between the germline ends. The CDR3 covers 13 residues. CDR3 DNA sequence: TGTGCCAGCAATCCCTCCAGGGACGATACGCAGTATTTT. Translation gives CASNPSRDDTQYF.

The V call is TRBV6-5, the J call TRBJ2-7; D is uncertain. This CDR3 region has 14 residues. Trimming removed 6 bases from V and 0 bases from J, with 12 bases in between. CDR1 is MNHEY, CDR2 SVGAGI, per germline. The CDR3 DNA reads TGTGCCAGCAGCCGGCTGCTGAGCTCCTACGAGCAGTACTTC. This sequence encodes CASSRLLSSYEQYF.

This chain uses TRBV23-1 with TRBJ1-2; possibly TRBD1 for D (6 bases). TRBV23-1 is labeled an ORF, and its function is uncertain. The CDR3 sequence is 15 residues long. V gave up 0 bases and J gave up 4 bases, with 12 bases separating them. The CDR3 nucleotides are TGCGCCAGCAGTCAATCGCGGGTAGGGGGCTATGGCTACACCTTC. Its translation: CASSQSRVGGYGYTF.

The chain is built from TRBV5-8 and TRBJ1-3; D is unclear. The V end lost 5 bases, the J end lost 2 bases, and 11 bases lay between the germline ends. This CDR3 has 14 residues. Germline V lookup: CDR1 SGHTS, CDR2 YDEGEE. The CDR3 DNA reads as TGTGCCAGCAGTTCTCGGGCCCCTGGAAACACCATATATTTT. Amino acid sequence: CASSSRAPGNTIYF.

The DNA of the CDR3 is TGTGCCAGCAGCTTAATGGTGACGGCTAAATACGAGCAGTACTTC. Protein product: CASSLMVTAKYEQYF. The J gene is TRBJ2-7, the V gene TRBV7-2; D not resolved. Germline values: CDR1 SGHTA, CDR2 FQGNSA. V was clipped by 2 bases and J by 4 bases, with 15 bases between them. There are 15 residues in the CDR3.

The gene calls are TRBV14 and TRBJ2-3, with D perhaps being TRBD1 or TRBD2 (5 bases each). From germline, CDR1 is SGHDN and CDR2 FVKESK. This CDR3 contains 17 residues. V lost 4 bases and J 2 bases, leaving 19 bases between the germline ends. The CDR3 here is CASSPFGTRHLTDTQYF. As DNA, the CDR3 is TGTGCCAGCAGCCCCTTTGGGACCCGACATCTCACAGATACGCAGTATTTT.

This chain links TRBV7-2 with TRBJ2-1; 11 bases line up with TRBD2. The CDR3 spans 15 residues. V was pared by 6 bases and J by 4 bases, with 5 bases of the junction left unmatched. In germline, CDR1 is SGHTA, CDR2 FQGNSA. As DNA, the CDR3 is TGTGCCAGCAGAGAGGGGACTAGCGGATACAATGAGCAGTTCTTC. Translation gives CASREGTSGYNEQFF.

The CDR3 DNA reads TGTGCCAGCAGCCAAGAGGGACAGGTTCCGAGGGGTGAGCAGTTCTTC. It specifies CASSQEGQVPRGEQFF. The chain carries TRBV28 and TRBJ2-1, with TRBD1 identical over 8 bases. The ends lost 6 bases at V and 9 bases at J; junction bases unmatched: 16. CDR3 length: 16 amino acids. The germline CDR1 and CDR2 sequences are MDHEN and SYDVKM.